This T cell receptor beta chain was obtained from a study of blood T cell repertoires in COVID-19. Across the whole study: Acute and convalescent COVID-19 samples came from the United States, Italy and Spain. PBMCs, B-cell-depleted T cells, or T cells provided the cDNA or gDNA that made up the material.

Donors were grouped by their self-reported clinical history. Cohort 3 donors were reported recovered after two negative PCRs, clearance, or symptom resolution. Method: immunoSEQ multiplex PCR; TCRdb's copy keeps in-frame clones and lacks some. The sample holds more than 450,000 clones; roughly 90% are singletons and the top ten take roughly 0.7%. Source material: PBMCs or T cells enriched from blood (not recorded which). The origin of this receptor is a woman aged 18-29 years who had recovered from COVID-19.

The CDR3 DNA is TGTGCCAGCAGCCCCTTCGGGGCGGGGGGGTACAATGAGCAGTTCTTC. Translation gives CASSPFGAGGYNEQFF. V is TRBV5-6 and J is TRBJ2-1, with 9 bases lining up with TRBD2. CDR1 and CDR2 (germline): SGHDT, YYEEEE. CDR3 size: 16 residues. After removal of 4 bases from V and 4 bases from J, the junction contained 9 bases not matched to a gene.